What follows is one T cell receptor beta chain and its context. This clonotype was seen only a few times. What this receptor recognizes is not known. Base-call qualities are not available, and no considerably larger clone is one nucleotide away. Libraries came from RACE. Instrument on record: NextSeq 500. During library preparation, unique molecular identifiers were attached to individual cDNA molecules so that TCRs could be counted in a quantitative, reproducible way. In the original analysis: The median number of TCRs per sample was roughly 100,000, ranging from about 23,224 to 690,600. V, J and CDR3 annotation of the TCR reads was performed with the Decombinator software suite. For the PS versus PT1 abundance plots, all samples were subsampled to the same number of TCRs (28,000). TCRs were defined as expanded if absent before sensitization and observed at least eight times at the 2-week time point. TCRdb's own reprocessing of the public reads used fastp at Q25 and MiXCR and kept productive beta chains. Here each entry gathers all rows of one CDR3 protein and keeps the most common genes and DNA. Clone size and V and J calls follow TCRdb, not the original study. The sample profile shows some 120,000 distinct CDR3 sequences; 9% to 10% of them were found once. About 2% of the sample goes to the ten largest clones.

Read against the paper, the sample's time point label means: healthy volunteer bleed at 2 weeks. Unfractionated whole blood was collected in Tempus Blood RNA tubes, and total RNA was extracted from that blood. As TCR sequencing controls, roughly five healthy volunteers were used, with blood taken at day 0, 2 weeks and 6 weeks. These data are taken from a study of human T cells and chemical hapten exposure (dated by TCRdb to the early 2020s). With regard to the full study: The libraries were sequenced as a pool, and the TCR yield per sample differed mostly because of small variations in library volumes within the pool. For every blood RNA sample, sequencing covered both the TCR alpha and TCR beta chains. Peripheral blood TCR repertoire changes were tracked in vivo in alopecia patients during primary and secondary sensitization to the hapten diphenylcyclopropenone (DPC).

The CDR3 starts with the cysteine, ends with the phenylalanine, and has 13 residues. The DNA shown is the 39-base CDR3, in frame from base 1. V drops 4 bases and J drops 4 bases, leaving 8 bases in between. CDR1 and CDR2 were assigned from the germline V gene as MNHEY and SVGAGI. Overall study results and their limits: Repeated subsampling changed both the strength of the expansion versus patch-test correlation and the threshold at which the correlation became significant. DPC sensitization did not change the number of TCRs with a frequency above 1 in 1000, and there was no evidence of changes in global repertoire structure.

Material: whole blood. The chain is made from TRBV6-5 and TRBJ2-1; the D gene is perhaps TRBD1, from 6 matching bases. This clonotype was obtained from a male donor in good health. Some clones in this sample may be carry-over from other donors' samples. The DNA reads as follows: TGTGCCAGCAGTTTGGACAGTTACAATGAGCAGTTCTTC. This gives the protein CASSLDSYNEQFF.